This entry lists 18 T cell receptor beta chains sequenced from one sample in a study of T cells in tuberculosis. Profiled with immunoSEQ multiplex PCR; TCRdb holds only in-frame clones, not every one. The profile covers around 60,000 clones, with 65% to 90% appearing a single time and roughly 13% taken by the ten largest. Thawed, overnight-rested PBMC were stained with GMM-loaded CD1B tetramer, viability dye and anti-CD3, then sorted. CD1B tetramers were loaded with Rhodococcus equi-derived C32 glucose monomycolate. Sequencing was carried out using CD1b-GMM tetramer-negative cells sorted from PBMCs. The receptors originated from an adult woman with latent tuberculosis.

The rearrangement joins TRBV29-1 to TRBJ1-1; D uncertain. Germline lookup yields CDR1 SQVTM and CDR2 ANQGSEA. Trimming removed 6 bases at V and 9 bases at J, with 14 bases between. CDR3 length: 11 amino acids. The DNA for the CDR3 is TGCAGCGTCGACATCCAAGGTCAAGCTTTCTTT. Translating it yields CSVDIQGQAFF.

The CDR3: CASGNRGRRVDYEQYF. CDR3 nucleotides: TGTGCCAGCGGGAACAGGGGACGTCGGGTAGACTACGAGCAGTACTTC. This chain connects TRBV13 to TRBJ2-7, with 7 bases that match TRBD1. Germline CDR1 PRHDT, CDR2 FYEKMQ (reference sequence). The CDR3 totals 16 residues. Trimming removed 8 bases from V and 3 bases from J; junction bases left unmatched: 16.

This sequence joins TRBV9 and TRBJ2-3; D perhaps matches TRBD2 (5 bases). The V gene's germline CDR1 is SGDLS and CDR2 YYNGEE. CDR3 size: 13 residues. Trimming stripped 0 bases from V and 5 bases from J, with 7 bases between. Written as DNA, the CDR3 is TGTGCCAGCAGCGTAGCGGGGAAAGATACGCAGTATTTT. Encoded protein: CASSVAGKDTQYF.

CDR3 region: CASSRTGGVNSNQPQHF. CDR3 nucleotide sequence: TGTGCCAGCAGCCGGACAGGGGGCGTCAATAGCAATCAGCCCCAGCATTTT. The chain uses TRBV11-2 and TRBJ1-5; TRBD1 aligns across 11 bases. Germline V lookup: CDR1 SGHAT, CDR2 FQNNGV. The CDR3 sequence is 17 residues long. With V trimmed by 5 bases and J by 0 bases, 6 bases remained unmatched. Supplemented by reference TRBV11-2 and TRBJ1-5, the full variable domain reads EAGVAQSPRYKIIEKRQSVAFWCNPISGHATLYWYQQILGQGPKLLIQFQNNGVVDDSQLPKDRFSAERLKGVDSTLKIQPAKLEDSAVYLCASSRTGGVNSNQPQHFGDGTRLSIL.

This clone was seen a single time. At the DNA level, this CDR3 is encoded by other sequences in the same sample as well. As DNA, the CDR3 is TGTGCCAGCAGTCCAGGGGGAGATACGCAGTATTTT. This translates into CASSPGGDTQYF. The chain couples TRBV27 to TRBJ2-3; the match to TRBD1 covers 7 bases. The V segment lost 5 bases and the J segment 5 bases; nucleotides outside the gene matches: 1. The CDR3 runs 12 residues. Germline V gives CDR1 MNHEY, CDR2 SMNVEV (reference sequence).

The CDR3 DNA is TGTGCCAGCAGTTCCAAGACAGGGGGCATATACGAGCAGTACTTC. Amino acid sequence: CASSSKTGGIYEQYF. The chain is built from TRBV27 and TRBJ2-7; 10 nucleotides align to TRBD1. CDR3 length equals 15 residues. Germline V CDR1 and CDR2: MNHEY, SMNVEV (reference sequence). Germline trimming cut 4 bases from V and 4 bases from J; bases unmatched to any gene: 7.

The CDR3 region has the DNA TGCGCCAGCCCCAGGGGCAGATTCAACGAGCAGTACTTC. Its translation is CASPRGRFNEQYF. This sequence joins TRBV4-1 and TRBJ2-7; D might be TRBD1 (6 bases). Trimming shortened V by 8 bases and J by 5 bases, and 16 bases separated the two germline ends. This CDR3 has 13 amino acids. CDR1 and CDR2 (germline): MGHRA, YSYEKL.

V gene TRBV28 combines with J gene TRBJ2-1; 8 bases are a match to TRBD1. The junction had 12 bases not matched to a gene; V was cut back by 10 bases and J by 4 bases. In germline, CDR1 is MDHEN, CDR2 SYDVKM. The CDR3 is made up of 15 amino acids. The CDR3 DNA is TGTGCCACCGACGTCGGACAGGGCGCTTACAATGAGCAGTTCTTC. It encodes CATDVGQGAYNEQFF.

The CDR3: CASRRDIQETQYF. DNA of the CDR3: TGTGCCAGCAGGAGGGACATCCAAGAGACCCAGTACTTC. This chain links TRBV6-6 with TRBJ2-5, with D possibly being TRBD1 (6 bases). Germline V gene sequence: CDR1 MNHNY, CDR2 SVGAGI (reference sequence). This CDR3 contains 13 residues. V was pared by 6 bases and J by 1 base, with 9 bases between.

The chain combines TRBV6-5 with TRBJ2-1; 10 bases agree with TRBD1. J lost 6 bases, V lost 5 bases, and 7 bases had no gene match. Germline assignment: CDR1 MNHEY and CDR2 SVGAGI. CDR3 size: 15 residues. The CDR3 DNA is TGTGCCAGCAGTCTAGGAGGGACAGGGGCCAATGAGCAGTTCTTC. Translation: CASSLGGTGANEQFF.

This chain joins TRBV27 and TRBJ2-5; 9 nucleotides align to TRBD1. From germline, CDR1 is MNHEY and CDR2 SMNVEV (reference sequence). V shed 3 bases, J shed 4 bases, and the junction held 6 bases outside the gene matches. The CDR3 totals 15 residues. As DNA, the CDR3 is TGTGCCAGCAGTTTTTGGACAGGGGAGTCAGAGACCCAGTACTTC. Its protein product is CASSFWTGESETQYF.

This chain joins TRBV6-1 and TRBJ2-7, with 12 positions matching TRBD2. The CDR3 contains 16 residues. Looked up from germline, CDR1 is MNHNS and CDR2 is SASEGT. Trimming at V came to 3 bases and at J to 0 bases, leaving 3 bases not matched to a gene. DNA for the CDR3: TGTGCCAGCAGTGAGGGACTAGCGGGCTTCTCCTACGAGCAGTACTTC. Translation gives CASSEGLAGFSYEQYF.

The genes are TRBV19 and TRBJ1-6; 9 positions agree with TRBD1. Germline V lookup: CDR1 LNHDA, CDR2 SQIVND (reference sequence). The length of the CDR3 is 16 residues. The trim removed 5 bases at V and 10 bases at J, leaving 12 bases unmatched. The CDR3 region has the DNA TGTGCCAGTAGTCCTCGTCGGGACAGGGAAGGATCACCCCTCCACTTT. Its translation is CASSPRRDREGSPLHF.

This clone showed up just once. This chain connects TRBV7-9 to TRBJ2-5; 7 positions agree with TRBD2. The CDR3 loop spans 13 amino acids. Germline lookup yields CDR1 SEHNR and CDR2 FQNEAQ (reference sequence). With 2 bases clipped from V and 4 bases from J, the junction kept 1 base outside the gene matches. In DNA form, the CDR3 reads TGTGCCAGCAGCTTAACTAGCGTAGAGACCCAGTACTTC. Protein product: CASSLTSVETQYF.

This chain uses TRBV28 with TRBJ2-6; TRBD2 matches at 8 bases. CDR1 is MDHEN, CDR2 SYDVKM, per germline. V was clipped by 5 bases and J by 4 bases; unmatched bases: 16. This CDR3 is 19 amino acids long. The CDR3 spells CASSGKGVGGAPGANVLTF. DNA for the CDR3: TGTGCCAGCAGTGGAAAGGGTGTCGGGGGGGCCCCGGGGGCCAACGTCCTGACTTTC. Drawing the rest from reference TRBV28 and TRBJ2-6, the complete variable domain is DVKVTQSSRYLVKRTGEKVFLECVQDMDHENMFWYRQDPGLGLRLIYFSYDVKMKEKGDIPEGYSVSREKKERFSLILESASTNQTSMYLCASSGKGVGGAPGANVLTFGAGSRLTVL.

The chain employs TRBV2 and TRBJ1-1, with TRBD1 matching 8 bases. Germline V gene data show CDR1 as SNHLY and CDR2 as FYNNEI. V was clipped by 7 bases and J by 0 bases; unmatched bases: 13. CDR3 length equals 17 residues. In nucleotides, the CDR3 is TGTGCCAGCAACGTCGGACAGGGAAAGGTCATGAACACTGAAGCTTTCTTT. Its protein is CASNVGQGKVMNTEAFF.

The rearrangement uses TRBV10-1 and TRBJ2-7, with D unclear. Germline loops: CDR1 WNHNN, CDR2 SYGVQD (reference sequence). V was trimmed by 4 bases and J by 7 bases, leaving 14 bases between them. This CDR3 comprises 13 residues. CDR3: CASSGQLAEEQYF. The CDR3, as DNA: TGCGCCAGCAGTGGACAACTGGCAGAGGAGCAGTACTTC.

This chain links TRBV11-2 with TRBJ2-2; D is perhaps TRBD2 (6 bases). Germline V gene sequence: CDR1 SGHAT, CDR2 FQNNGV. Between the trimmed V and J ends, which lost 3 bases and 4 bases, there was a span of 21 bases. This CDR3 is 18 amino acids long. This chain's CDR3 is CASSFKGLEGRTTGELFF. The CDR3 nucleotides are TGTGCCAGCAGCTTTAAAGGGCTAGAAGGGAGGACCACCGGGGAGCTGTTTTTT.